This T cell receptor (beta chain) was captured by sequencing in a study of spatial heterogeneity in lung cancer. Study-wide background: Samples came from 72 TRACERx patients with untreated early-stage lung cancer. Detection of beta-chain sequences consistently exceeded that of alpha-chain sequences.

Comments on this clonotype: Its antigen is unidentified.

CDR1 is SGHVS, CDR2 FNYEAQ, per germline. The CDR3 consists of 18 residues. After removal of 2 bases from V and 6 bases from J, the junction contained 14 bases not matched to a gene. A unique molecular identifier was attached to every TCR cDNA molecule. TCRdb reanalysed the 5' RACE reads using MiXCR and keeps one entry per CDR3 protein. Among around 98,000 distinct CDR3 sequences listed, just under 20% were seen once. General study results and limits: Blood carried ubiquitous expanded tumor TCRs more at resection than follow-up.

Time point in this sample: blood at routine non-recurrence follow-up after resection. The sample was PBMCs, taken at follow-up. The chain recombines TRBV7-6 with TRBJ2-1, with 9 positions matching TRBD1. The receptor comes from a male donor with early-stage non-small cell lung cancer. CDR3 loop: CASSLIALGTGPFNEQFF. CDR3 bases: TGTGCCAGCAGCTTAATTGCCCTCGGGACAGGGCCCTTCAATGAGCAGTTCTTC.